This T cell receptor (beta chain) was identified in a study of blood T cell repertoires in COVID-19 (dated by TCRdb to about 2020). General notes on the study: Collaborator samples came from the United States, Italy and Spain and covered acute and convalescent phases of COVID-19. The prospective study material was composed of cDNA or gDNA derived from T cells, B-cell-depleted T cells, or PBMCs. Subjects who had been exposed to COVID-19, were actively infected with it, or had recovered from it provided the deeply sampled blood TCRbeta repertoires that made up the dataset. The repertoires were released in a freely available public database intended as a resource for research on the immune response to SARS-CoV-2. The samples were drawn from two sources: the first 160 participants of the ongoing ImmuneRACE study, and 950 to 1,500 subjects contributed by 6 global collaborators. Nearly every sample came with metadata listing a de-identified subject ID, COVID-19 status, age in years and sex. Where HLA class I and class II types were available, the types were taken from metadata supplied by the sample provider, not from assay-based typing.

The CDR3 runs 15 amino acids, cysteine and phenylalanine included. Kept here is only the CDR3 DNA, which spans 45 bases and is read in frame from base 1. V is reduced by 0 bases and J by 7 bases, leaving a spacing of 16 bases between them. From the germline V gene, CDR1 is SGDLS and CDR2 is YYNGEE. TCRbeta CDR3 regions were amplified from genomic DNA using the immunoSEQ Assay, a bias-controlled multiplex PCR. On the authors' methods: The number of nucleated cells in each sample was estimated by amplification of reference gene primers within the assay. To quantify the absolute abundance of each unique TCRbeta CDR3 rearrangement, sequence reads were collapsed and filtered. For each sample, productive Simpson clonality was calculated by taking the square root of Simpson's diversity index across productive rearrangements. Sourced from immuneACCESS, this table was stored by TCRdb with only in-frame sequences that have V and J called. A share of the clones is absent; for the studies checked, an unresolved V gene accounts for under half, and the remainder has no known explanation. V, J and clone size reflect that table, while D and trimming were determined from the DNA. Across this sample there are some 64,000 clones, with around three quarters seen only once. The ten largest account for 5% to 5.5% of the sample.

Here is what the overall study found, with its caveats: The quantity of clinical and demographic metadata differed by source and by participant and was supplied without curation.

The collaborating institutions used their own protocols to collect whole blood in K2EDTA tubes. Collaborator samples were shipped for TCRbeta analysis as frozen whole blood, isolated PBMCs, or DNA extracted from either sample type. This clone was recorded a few times. Its specific antigen is unknown. No quality values exist for individual bases; no much larger clone is one base distant. This sequence uses TRBV9 and TRBJ1-2; tentative D gene TRBD1, with 6 bases matching. The receptor was isolated from a human donor in a cohort sampled during active COVID-19. Sequencing was performed on peripheral blood. The DNA sequence is TGTGCCAGCAGCGTAGCGGCCAGGGGAGACGGTGGCTACACCTTC. It encodes CASSVAARGDGGYTF.